These 23 T cell receptor beta chains were sequenced from one sample in a study of beta chain features in type 1 diabetes. Study-wide results and caveats: All four CD4+ subsets of Type 1 diabetes patients contained TCRB CDR3s that were moderately but significantly shorter.

Their target antigens are unknown. What was sequenced were expressed TCRB transcripts, since all of the isolated RNA had been reverse transcribed. The data were produced by immunoSEQ multiplex PCR, yet TCRdb's version contains in-frame clones alone and is incomplete. The sample includes roughly 300,000 clones, around 9.7% of them seen just once. The sample taken for sequencing was central memory CD4+ T cells from blood. The receptor set was obtained from a man aged 25 to 45 with type 1 diabetes.

This clone was counted only a few times. This chain links TRBV5-1 with TRBJ1-4; the D gene is possibly TRBD1 (6 bases). In germline, CDR1 is SGHRS, CDR2 YFSETQ. The V end lost 0 bases, the J end lost 4 bases, and 16 bases lay between the germline ends. The CDR3 runs 17 residues. The CDR3 here is CASSLGNRGARNEKLFF. The CDR3 bases are TGCGCCAGCAGCTTGGGGAATAGGGGGGCCCGTAATGAAAAACTGTTTTTT. The variable domain in full, completed from reference TRBV5-1 and TRBJ1-4, reads KAGVTQTPRYLIKTRGQQVTLSCSPISGHRSVSWYQQTPGQGLQFLFEYFSETQRNKGNFPGRFSGRQFSNSRSEMNVSTLELGDSALYLCASSLGNRGARNEKLFFGSGTQLSVL.

The sample holds a few counts of this clone. The V and J genes are TRBV5-4 and TRBJ2-7; 9 bases are shared with TRBD1. Germline V gene sequence: CDR1 SGHNT, CDR2 YYREEE (reference sequence). There are 15 residues in the CDR3. J was trimmed by 3 bases and V by 4 bases; bases with no gene match: 8. For the CDR3, the DNA is TGTGCCAGCAGCCTCGGGACAGGGAGCGACTACGAGCAGTACTTC. It codes for CASSLGTGSDYEQYF.

This clone has ten or more counts. This sequence joins TRBV2 and TRBJ2-1; the D gene is possibly TRBD2 (5 bases). Between the trimmed V and J ends, which lost 2 bases and 6 bases, there was a span of 11 bases. The CDR3 is 14 residues long. Germline V gene data show CDR1 as SNHLY and CDR2 as FYNNEI. The DNA of the CDR3 is TGTGCCAGCAGTGAATCCCTAGCTGGCAATGAGCAGTTCTTC. Amino acid sequence: CASSESLAGNEQFF.

The chain uses TRBV4-1 and TRBJ1-6; a weak D match, TRBD1 (5 bases). The CDR3 runs 19 residues. V lost 0 bases to trimming and J lost 0 bases, with 15 bases between them. The germline gives CDR1 MGHRA, CDR2 YSYEKL. In DNA, the CDR3 is TGCGCCAGCAGCCAAGATGAGACAGCCCAGAGCTCCTATAATTCACCCCTCCACTTT. It translates to CASSQDETAQSSYNSPLHF.

The chain carries TRBV10-3 and TRBJ2-2; TRBD1 matches 7 bases. CDR1 is ENHRY, CDR2 SYGVKD, per germline. The CDR3 totals 14 residues. The V segment lost 9 bases and the J segment 7 bases; nucleotides outside the gene matches: 11. CDR3 sequence: CAMHGTARGGELFF. The CDR3 coding sequence is TGTGCCATGCACGGGACAGCTCGTGGCGGGGAGCTGTTTTTT.

This clone was recorded many times. The chain has TRBV7-2 and TRBJ2-7, with TRBD1 identical over 7 bases. Germline assignment: CDR1 SGHTA and CDR2 FQGNSA. The CDR3 runs to 14 residues. Trimming cost V 3 bases and J 4 bases; bases outside gene matches: 6. The CDR3 here is CASSFRDRHYEQYF. Written as DNA, the CDR3 is TGTGCCAGCAGCTTCCGGGACAGACATTACGAGCAGTACTTC.

The chain employs TRBV4-3 and TRBJ2-5; D ambiguous. The germline V gene has CDR1 LGHNA and CDR2 YSLEER. The CDR3 runs to 19 residues. V lost 0 bases and J lost 7, with 27 bases in between. The CDR3 nucleotides are TGCGCCAGCAGCCAAGAATTGGGATCGAGTACGGGCCCTTCCGGGACCCAGTACTTC. This encodes CASSQELGSSTGPSGTQYF.

This clone has just a few counts. The genes are TRBV30 and TRBJ1-5; D gene ambiguous. V lost 4 bases, J lost 1 base, and 8 bases lay in between. The CDR3 totals 13 residues. Germline-derived CDR1 and CDR2 are GTSNPN and SVGIG (reference sequence). The CDR3 bases are TGTGCCTGGAAGAAGGAAAGCAATCAGCCCCAGCATTTT. This gives the protein CAWKKESNQPQHF.

The sample holds a few counts of this clone. The V call is TRBV4-3, the J call TRBJ1-5, with 7 bases lining up with TRBD1. Germline assignment: CDR1 LGHNA and CDR2 YSLEER. Trimming cost V 0 bases and J 4 bases; bases outside gene matches: 3. This CDR3 spans 15 amino acids. The CDR3 region is CASSQDVQGNQPQHF. CDR3 DNA sequence: TGCGCCAGCAGCCAAGATGTACAGGGGAATCAGCCCCAGCATTTT.

This clone was counted a single time. The chain employs TRBV11-2 and TRBJ1-1; maybe TRBD1 (6 bases). Germline V gene lookup returns CDR1 SGHAT and CDR2 FQNNGV. CDR3 length: 15 residues. Trimming removed 5 bases from V and 5 bases from J, with 18 bases in between. CDR3: CASSPSGGAVTEAFF. The DNA for the CDR3 is TGTGCCAGCAGCCCTTCCGGGGGGGCAGTAACTGAAGCTTTCTTT.

V gene TRBV27 combines with J gene TRBJ2-3, with a weak D call TRBD1 (6 bases). The germline V and J ends were trimmed by 6 bases and 0 bases, with 13 bases remaining between them. The CDR3 is 15 residues long. Germline CDR1 reads MNHEY; CDR2 reads SMNVEV (reference sequence). The chain's CDR3 is CASRATGASTDTQYF. CDR3 nucleotides: TGTGCCAGCAGAGCGACAGGAGCTAGCACAGATACGCAGTATTTT.

The V and J genes are TRBV18 and TRBJ1-6; 7 bases line up with TRBD1. Per germline, CDR1 KGHSH and CDR2 LQKENI. The CDR3 has 14 amino acids. Losses at the gene ends were 4 bases for V and 5 bases for J; bases not matched to a gene: 2. DNA for the CDR3: TGTGCCAGCTCACTCGGGACAGATAATTCACCCCTCCACTTT. This translates into CASSLGTDNSPLHF.

In DNA, the CDR3 is TGTGCCAGCAGCTCCTCTAGAACCGGGGAGCTGTTTTTT. This sequence encodes CASSSSRTGELFF. This chain uses TRBV7-8 with TRBJ2-2, with D hard to call. The germline V gene has CDR1 SGHVS and CDR2 FQNEAQ. CDR3 size: 13 residues. With 4 bases removed from V and 5 bases from J, the gap between germline ends came to 8 bases. The full variable domain, its missing parts supplied by reference TRBV7-8 and TRBJ2-2, is GAGVSQSPRYKVAKRGQDVALRCDPISGHVSLFWYQQALGQGPEFLTYFQNEAQLDKSGLPSDRFFAERPEGSVSTLKIQRTQQEDSAVYLCASSSSRTGELFFGEGSRLTVL.

This clone has only a few counts. V gene TRBV6-6 combines with J gene TRBJ1-4; D might be TRBD1 (6 bases). The germline V gene has CDR1 MNHNY and CDR2 SVGAGI (reference sequence). The CDR3 consists of 14 residues. The V gene lost 6 bases and the J gene lost 3 bases, with 11 bases spanning the gap. The CDR3 reads CASSRGLANEKLFF. The CDR3 nucleotides are TGTGCCAGCAGCCGGGGGCTTGCTAATGAAAAACTGTTTTTT.

This clone appeared a single time. This rearrangement joins TRBV28 to TRBJ1-5; no clear D. V was clipped by 8 bases and J by 3 bases, with 20 bases between them. CDR3 length equals 16 residues. In germline, CDR1 is MDHEN, CDR2 SYDVKM. This CDR3 reads CASRPPGGANNQPQHF. The CDR3 DNA follows: TGTGCCAGCCGGCCGCCGGGCGGAGCCAACAATCAGCCCCAGCATTTT.

The rearrangement joins TRBV19 to TRBJ1-2; no definite D call. Germline V gene sequence: CDR1 LNHDA, CDR2 SQIVND (reference sequence). Trimming pared 4 bases from V and 0 bases from J, leaving 9 bases between. The CDR3 spans 14 residues. CDR3 sequence reads: CASSTTPANYGYTF. The CDR3 DNA reads as TGTGCCAGTAGTACCACCCCGGCTAACTATGGCTACACCTTC.

The V call is TRBV9, the J call TRBJ1-4, with 8 bases fitting TRBD1. V shed 3 bases, J shed 3 bases, and the junction held 10 bases outside the gene matches. CDR3 length: 17 amino acids. In germline, CDR1 is SGDLS, CDR2 YYNGEE. The CDR3 DNA is TGTGCCAGCAGCGCCCGGACAGGGTTGTGGTCTAATGAAAAACTGTTTTTT. Amino acid sequence: CASSARTGLWSNEKLFF.

The V gene is TRBV7-9, the J gene TRBJ2-2; 8 positions agree with TRBD2. The germline CDR1 and CDR2 sequences are SEHNR and FQNEAQ (reference sequence). The CDR3 totals 14 residues. CDR3 in amino acids: CSSGLAGNTGELFF. The CDR3 DNA reads TGTAGCAGCGGGCTAGCGGGGAACACCGGGGAGCTGTTTTTT.

The J gene is TRBJ2-3, the V gene TRBV9, with 8 nucleotides matching TRBD1. The CDR3 consists of 17 residues. The junction had 10 bases not matched to a gene; V was cut back by 4 bases and J by 0 bases. The germline V gene has CDR1 SGDLS and CDR2 YYNGEE. In nucleotides, the CDR3 is TGTGCCAGCAGCTTCCGACAGGGGTTGGTCAGCACAGATACGCAGTATTTT. It codes for CASSFRQGLVSTDTQYF. Based on the CDR3 plus reference TRBV9 and TRBJ2-3, the full variable domain is DSGVTQTPKHLITATGQRVTLRCSPRSGDLSVYWYQQSLDQGLQFLIQYYNGEERAKGNILERFSAQQFPDLHSELNLSSLELGDSALYFCASSFRQGLVSTDTQYFGPGTRLTVL.

This clone was observed a few times. The CDR3 spells CSVGQTKETQYF. CDR3 DNA: TGCAGCGTAGGACAGACGAAAGAGACCCAGTACTTC. V usage is TRBV29-1 and J usage is TRBJ2-5; perhaps TRBD1 as D (6 bases). This CDR3 spans 12 amino acids. CDR1 is SQVTM and CDR2 is ANQGSEA in the germline V gene. V lost 6 bases and J lost 3, with 11 bases in between.

In the case of this clone: Different DNA sequences within this sample yield the same CDR3. The chain employs TRBV30 and TRBJ1-5; no reliable D call. Germline V gene sequence: CDR1 GTSNPN, CDR2 SVGIG (reference sequence). Trimming took 2 bases from V and 3 from J, leaving 8 bases between them. The CDR3 is made up of 13 amino acids. Here the CDR3 reads CAWSRQDNQPQHF. The CDR3 DNA reads TGTGCCTGGAGTCGGCAGGACAATCAGCCCCAGCATTTT.

The V gene is TRBV7-2, the J gene TRBJ2-3; D gene unclear. The CDR3 sequence is 15 residues long. From germline, CDR1 is SGHTA and CDR2 FQGNSA. V was cut by 4 bases and J by 2 bases, with 13 bases left in between. The CDR3 sequence: CASSWNSVHTDTQYF. CDR3 DNA sequence: TGTGCCAGCAGCTGGAACAGCGTACACACAGATACGCAGTATTTT.

The CDR3 region has the DNA TGCGCCAGCAGCCAAGATCACAGTTTATACGAGCAGTACTTC. Translation gives CASSQDHSLYEQYF. The rearrangement links TRBV4-3 to TRBJ2-7; D gene unclear. The germline V gene encodes CDR1 LGHNA and CDR2 YSLEER. V shed 0 bases and J shed 4 bases, with 10 bases lying between them. CDR3 length equals 14 residues.